This record concerns one T cell receptor beta chain sequence. Its antigen remains unknown. The primer mix covered 54 TRBV segments and 13 TRBJ segments. Sequencing was performed with immunoSEQ multiplex PCR; in TCRdb, only in-frame clones are kept and a portion is missing. The sample includes approximately 110,000 clones, almost 95% of them seen just once. The sample belongs to a study of T cell repertoires and HLA-DP antigens. The wider study: Average DNA input: roughly 200 ng for CD137+CD4+ sorts, 1,000 to 1,500 ng pre-culture. General observations from the study: Average cumulative frequency of previously undetected clones was about 40% against one allele and roughly 49% against the other.

Trimming at V came to 2 bases and at J to 7 bases, leaving 8 bases not matched to a gene. The germline CDR1 and CDR2 sequences are MNHNS and SASEGT. This CDR3 comprises 16 residues. Sequencing was performed on CD4+ T cells from PBMCs. This TCR was sampled from a woman under 30 in good health and CMV-seronegative. The chain couples TRBV6-1 to TRBJ1-4, with TRBD1 matching over 9 bases. This CDR3 is CASSESTGTGSEKLFF. CDR3 sequence (DNA): TGTGCCAGCAGTGAATCAACCGGGACAGGGAGTGAAAAACTGTTTTTT.